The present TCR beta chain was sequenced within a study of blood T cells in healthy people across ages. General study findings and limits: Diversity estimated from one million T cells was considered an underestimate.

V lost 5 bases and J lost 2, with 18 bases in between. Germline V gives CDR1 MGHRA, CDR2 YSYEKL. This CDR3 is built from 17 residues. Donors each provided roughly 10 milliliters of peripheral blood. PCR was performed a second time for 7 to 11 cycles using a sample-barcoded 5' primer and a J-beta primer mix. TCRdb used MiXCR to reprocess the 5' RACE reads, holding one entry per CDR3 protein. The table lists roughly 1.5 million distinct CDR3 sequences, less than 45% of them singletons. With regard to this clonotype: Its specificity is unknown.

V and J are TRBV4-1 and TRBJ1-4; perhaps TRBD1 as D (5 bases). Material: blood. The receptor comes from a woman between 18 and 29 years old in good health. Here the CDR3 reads CASSWPRTGRTNEKLFF. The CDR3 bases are TGCGCCAGCAGCTGGCCCCGGACGGGACGGACTAATGAAAAACTGTTTTTT.